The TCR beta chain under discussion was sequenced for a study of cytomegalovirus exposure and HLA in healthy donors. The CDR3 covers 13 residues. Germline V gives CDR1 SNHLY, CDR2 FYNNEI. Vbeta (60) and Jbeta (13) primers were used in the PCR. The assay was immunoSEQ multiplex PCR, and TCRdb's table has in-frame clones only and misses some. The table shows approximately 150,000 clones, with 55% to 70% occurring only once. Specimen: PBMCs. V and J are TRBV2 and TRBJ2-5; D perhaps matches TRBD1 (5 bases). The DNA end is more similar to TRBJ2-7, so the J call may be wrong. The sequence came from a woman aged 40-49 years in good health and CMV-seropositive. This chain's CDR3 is CASRPTGYYEQYF. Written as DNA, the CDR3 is TGTGCCAGCAGACCCACAGGTTACTACGAGCAGTACTTC.